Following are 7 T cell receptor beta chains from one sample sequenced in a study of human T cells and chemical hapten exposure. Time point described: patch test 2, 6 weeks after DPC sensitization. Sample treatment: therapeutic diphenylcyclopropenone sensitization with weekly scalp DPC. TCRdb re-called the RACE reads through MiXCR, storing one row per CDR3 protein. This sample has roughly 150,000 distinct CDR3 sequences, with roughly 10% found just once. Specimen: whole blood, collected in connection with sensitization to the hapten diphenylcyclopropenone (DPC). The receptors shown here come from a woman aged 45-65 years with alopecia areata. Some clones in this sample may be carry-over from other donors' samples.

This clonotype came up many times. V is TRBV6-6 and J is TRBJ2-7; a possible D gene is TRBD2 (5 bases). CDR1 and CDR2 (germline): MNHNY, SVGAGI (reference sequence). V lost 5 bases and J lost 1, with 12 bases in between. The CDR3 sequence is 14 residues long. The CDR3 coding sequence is TGTGCCAGCAGTCCGAGCGGTACTTCCTACGAGCAGTACTTC. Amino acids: CASSPSGTSYEQYF.

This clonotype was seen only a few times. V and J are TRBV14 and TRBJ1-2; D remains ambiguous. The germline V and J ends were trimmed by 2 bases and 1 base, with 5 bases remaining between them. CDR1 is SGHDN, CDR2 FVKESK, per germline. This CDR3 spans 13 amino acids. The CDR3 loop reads CASSQNSNYGYTF. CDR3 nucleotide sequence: TGTGCCAGCAGCCAAAACAGTAACTATGGCTACACCTTC.

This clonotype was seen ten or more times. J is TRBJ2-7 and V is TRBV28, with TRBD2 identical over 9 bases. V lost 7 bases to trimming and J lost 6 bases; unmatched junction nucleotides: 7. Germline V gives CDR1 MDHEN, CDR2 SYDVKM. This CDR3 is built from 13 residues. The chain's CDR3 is CASIISGSGEQYF. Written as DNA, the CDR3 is TGTGCCAGCATCATTAGCGGGAGCGGCGAGCAGTACTTC.

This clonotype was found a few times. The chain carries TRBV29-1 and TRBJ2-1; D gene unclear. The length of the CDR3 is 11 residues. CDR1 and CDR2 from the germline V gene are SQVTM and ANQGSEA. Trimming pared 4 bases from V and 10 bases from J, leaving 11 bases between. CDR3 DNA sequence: TGCAGCGTTGTAAACCTGAGGGAGCAGTTCTTC. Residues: CSVVNLREQFF.

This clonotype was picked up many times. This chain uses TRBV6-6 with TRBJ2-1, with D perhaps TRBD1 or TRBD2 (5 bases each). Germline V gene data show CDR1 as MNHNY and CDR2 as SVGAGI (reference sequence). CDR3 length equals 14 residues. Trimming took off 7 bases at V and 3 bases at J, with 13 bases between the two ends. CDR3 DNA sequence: TGTGCCAGCACCACCGGGACGAACTACAATGAGCAGTTCTTC. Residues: CASTTGTNYNEQFF.

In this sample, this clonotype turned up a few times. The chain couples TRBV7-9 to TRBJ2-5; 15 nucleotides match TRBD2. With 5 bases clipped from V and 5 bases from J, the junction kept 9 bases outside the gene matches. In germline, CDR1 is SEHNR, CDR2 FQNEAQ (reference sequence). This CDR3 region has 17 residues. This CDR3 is CASSPWTSGRARETQYF. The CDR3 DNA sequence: TGTGCCAGCAGCCCTTGGACTAGCGGGAGGGCCCGGGAGACCCAGTACTTC.

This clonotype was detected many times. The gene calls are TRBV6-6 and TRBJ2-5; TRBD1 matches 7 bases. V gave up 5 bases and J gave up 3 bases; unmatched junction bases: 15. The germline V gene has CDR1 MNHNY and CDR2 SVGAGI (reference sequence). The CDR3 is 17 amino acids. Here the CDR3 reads CASSITLYSQGEETQYF. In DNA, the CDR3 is TGTGCCAGCAGTATCACACTTTACTCGCAGGGGGAAGAGACCCAGTACTTC.